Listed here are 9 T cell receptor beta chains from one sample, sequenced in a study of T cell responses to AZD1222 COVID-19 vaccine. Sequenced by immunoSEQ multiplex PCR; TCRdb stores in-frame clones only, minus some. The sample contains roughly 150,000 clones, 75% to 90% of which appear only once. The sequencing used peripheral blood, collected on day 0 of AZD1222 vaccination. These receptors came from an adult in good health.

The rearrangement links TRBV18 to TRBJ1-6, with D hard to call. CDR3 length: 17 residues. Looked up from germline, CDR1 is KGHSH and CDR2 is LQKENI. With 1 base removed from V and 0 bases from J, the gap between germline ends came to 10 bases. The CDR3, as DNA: TGTGCCAGCTCACCACTCTTGGCTAGCTCCTATAATTCACCCCTCCACTTT. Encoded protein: CASSPLLASSYNSPLHF. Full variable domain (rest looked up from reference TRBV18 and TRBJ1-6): NAGVMQNPRHLVRRRGQEARLRCSPMKGHSHVYWYRQLPEEGLKFMVYLQKENIIDESGMPKERFSAEFPKEGPSILRIQQVVRGDSAAYFCASSPLLASSYNSPLHFGNGTRLTVT.

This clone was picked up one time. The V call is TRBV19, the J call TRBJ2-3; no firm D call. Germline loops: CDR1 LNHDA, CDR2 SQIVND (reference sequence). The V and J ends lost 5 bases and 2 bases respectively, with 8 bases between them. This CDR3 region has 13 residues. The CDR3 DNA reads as TGTGCCAGTAGTGCCCGACTCACAGATACGCAGTATTTT. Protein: CASSARLTDTQYF.

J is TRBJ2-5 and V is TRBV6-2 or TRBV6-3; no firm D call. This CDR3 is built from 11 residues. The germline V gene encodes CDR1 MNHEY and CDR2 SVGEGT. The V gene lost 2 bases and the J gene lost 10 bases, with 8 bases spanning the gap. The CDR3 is CASSYGLGQYF. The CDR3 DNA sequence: TGTGCCAGCAGTTACGGTTTGGGCCAGTACTTC.

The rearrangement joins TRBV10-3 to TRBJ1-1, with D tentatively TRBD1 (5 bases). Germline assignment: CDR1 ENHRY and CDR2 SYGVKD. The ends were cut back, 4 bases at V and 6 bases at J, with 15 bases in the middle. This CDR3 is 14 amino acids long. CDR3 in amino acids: CAISVGGVFAEAFF. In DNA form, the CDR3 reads TGTGCCATCAGTGTTGGAGGGGTGTTCGCTGAAGCTTTCTTT.

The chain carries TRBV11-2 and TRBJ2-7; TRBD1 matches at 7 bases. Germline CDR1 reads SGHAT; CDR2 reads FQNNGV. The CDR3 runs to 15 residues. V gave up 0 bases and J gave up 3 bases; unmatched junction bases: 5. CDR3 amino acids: CASSLDGTDGYEQYF. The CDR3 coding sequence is TGTGCCAGCAGCTTAGATGGGACAGACGGCTACGAGCAGTACTTC. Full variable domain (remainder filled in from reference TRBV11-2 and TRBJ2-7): EAGVAQSPRYKIIEKRQSVAFWCNPISGHATLYWYQQILGQGPKLLIQFQNNGVVDDSQLPKDRFSAERLKGVDSTLKIQPAKLEDSAVYLCASSLDGTDGYEQYFGPGTRLTVT.

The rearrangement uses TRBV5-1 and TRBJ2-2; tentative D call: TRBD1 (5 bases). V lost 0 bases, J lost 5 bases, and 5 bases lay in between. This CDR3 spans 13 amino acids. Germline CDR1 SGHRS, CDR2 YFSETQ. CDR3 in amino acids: CASSLGQTGELFF. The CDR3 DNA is TGCGCCAGCAGCTTGGGACAGACCGGGGAGCTGTTTTTT.

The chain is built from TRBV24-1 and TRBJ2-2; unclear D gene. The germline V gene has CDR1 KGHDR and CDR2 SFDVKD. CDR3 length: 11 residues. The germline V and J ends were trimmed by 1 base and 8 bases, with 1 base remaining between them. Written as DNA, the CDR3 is TGTGCCACCAGTGATTTTGGGGAGCTGTTTTTT. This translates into CATSDFGELFF.

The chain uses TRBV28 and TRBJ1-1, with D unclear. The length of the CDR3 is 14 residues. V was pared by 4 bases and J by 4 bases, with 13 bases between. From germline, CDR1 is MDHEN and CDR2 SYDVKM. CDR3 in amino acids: CASSSIPAGTEAFF. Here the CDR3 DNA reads TGTGCCAGCAGTTCCATCCCTGCGGGCACTGAAGCTTTCTTT.

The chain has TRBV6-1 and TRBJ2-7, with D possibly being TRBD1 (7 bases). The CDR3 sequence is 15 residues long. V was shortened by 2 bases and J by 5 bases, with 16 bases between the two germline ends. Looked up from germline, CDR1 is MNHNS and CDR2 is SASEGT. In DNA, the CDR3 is TGTGCCAGCAGTGAACTCGCCCAGGGGGGCCACGAGCAGTACTTC. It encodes CASSELAQGGHEQYF.